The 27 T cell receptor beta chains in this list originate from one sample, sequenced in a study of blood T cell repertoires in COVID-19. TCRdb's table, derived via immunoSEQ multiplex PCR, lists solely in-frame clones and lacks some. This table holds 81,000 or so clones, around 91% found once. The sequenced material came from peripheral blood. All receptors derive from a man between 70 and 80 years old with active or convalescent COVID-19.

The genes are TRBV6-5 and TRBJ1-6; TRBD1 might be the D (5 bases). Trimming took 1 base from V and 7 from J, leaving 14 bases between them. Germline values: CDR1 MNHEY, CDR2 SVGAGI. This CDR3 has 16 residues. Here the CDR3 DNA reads TGTGCCAGCAGTTACTACGGGGGGGAATCGAATTCACCCCTCCACTTT. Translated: CASSYYGGESNSPLHF.

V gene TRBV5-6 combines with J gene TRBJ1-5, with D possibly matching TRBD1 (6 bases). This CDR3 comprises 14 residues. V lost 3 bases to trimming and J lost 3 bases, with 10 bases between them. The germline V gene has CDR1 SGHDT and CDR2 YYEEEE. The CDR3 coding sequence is TGTGCCAGCAGCTCCGGGACAAACAATCAGCCCCAGCATTTT. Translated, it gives CASSSGTNNQPQHF.

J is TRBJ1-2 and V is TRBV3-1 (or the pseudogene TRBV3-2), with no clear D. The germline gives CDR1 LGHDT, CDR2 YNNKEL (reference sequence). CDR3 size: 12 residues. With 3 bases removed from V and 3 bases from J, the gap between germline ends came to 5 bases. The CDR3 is CASSQADYGYTF. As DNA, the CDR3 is TGTGCCAGCAGCCAGGCGGACTATGGCTACACCTTC.

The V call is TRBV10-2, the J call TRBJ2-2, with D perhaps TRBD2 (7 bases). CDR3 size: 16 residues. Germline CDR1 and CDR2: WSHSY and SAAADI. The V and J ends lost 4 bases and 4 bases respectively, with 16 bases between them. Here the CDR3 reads CASSATLGGATGELFF. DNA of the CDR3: TGCGCCAGCAGTGCGACCCTGGGGGGGGCCACCGGGGAGCTGTTTTTT.

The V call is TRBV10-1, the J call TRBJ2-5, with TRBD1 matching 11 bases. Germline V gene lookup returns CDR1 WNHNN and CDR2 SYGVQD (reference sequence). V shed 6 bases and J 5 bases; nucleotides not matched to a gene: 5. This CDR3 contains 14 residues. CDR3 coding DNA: TGCGCCAGCAGCCCGGGACAGGGGGGTGAGACCCAGTACTTC. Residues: CASSPGQGGETQYF.

DNA of the CDR3: TGCGCCAGCAGCCAAGATACGGGGGGCGGCACAGATACGCAGTATTTT. As protein: CASSQDTGGGTDTQYF. The rearrangement links TRBV4-1 to TRBJ2-3; D might be TRBD2 (7 bases). From germline, CDR1 is MGHRA and CDR2 YSYEKL. The V gene lost 0 bases and the J gene lost 1 base, with 11 bases spanning the gap. The CDR3 length is 16 residues.

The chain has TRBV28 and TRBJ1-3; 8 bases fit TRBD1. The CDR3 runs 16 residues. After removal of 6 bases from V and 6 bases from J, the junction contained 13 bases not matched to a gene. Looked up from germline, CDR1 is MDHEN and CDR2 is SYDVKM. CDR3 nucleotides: TGTGCCAGCAGACTGCAGGGGGCCCGCTCGGAAAACACCATATATTTT. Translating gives CASRLQGARSENTIYF.

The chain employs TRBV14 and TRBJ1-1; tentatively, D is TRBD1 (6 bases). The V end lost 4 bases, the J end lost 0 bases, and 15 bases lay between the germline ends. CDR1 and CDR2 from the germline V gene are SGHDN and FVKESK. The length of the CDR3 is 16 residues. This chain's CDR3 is CASSPRKGVLNTEAFF. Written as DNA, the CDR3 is TGTGCCAGCAGCCCCCGGAAGGGGGTTTTGAACACTGAAGCTTTCTTT.

The CDR3 is CASSPYGQGYQPQHF. The CDR3, as DNA: TGTGCCAGCTCACCCTACGGTCAGGGCTATCAGCCCCAGCATTTT. The rearrangement uses TRBV18 and TRBJ1-5, with D maybe TRBD1 (5 bases). Germline CDR1 and CDR2: KGHSH and LQKENI. V lost 3 bases, J lost 5 bases, and 14 bases lay in between. The CDR3 consists of 15 residues.

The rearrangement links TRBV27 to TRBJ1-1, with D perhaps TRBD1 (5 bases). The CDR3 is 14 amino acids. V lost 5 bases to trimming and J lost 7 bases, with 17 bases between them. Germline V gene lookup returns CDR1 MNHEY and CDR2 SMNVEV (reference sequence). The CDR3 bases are TGTGCCAGCAGTCTGATGGGGTCCAGGGTTGAAGCTTTCTTT. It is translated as CASSLMGSRVEAFF.

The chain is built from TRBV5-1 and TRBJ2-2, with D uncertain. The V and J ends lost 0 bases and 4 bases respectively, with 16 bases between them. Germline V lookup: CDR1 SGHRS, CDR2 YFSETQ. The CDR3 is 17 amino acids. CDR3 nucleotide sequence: TGCGCCAGCAGCTTGGTGGTGACCGGCACGGGCACCGGGGAGCTGTTTTTT. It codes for CASSLVVTGTGTGELFF.

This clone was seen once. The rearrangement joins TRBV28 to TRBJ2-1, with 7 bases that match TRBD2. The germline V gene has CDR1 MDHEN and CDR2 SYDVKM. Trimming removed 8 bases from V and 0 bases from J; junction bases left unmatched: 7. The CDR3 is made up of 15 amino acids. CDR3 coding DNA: TGTGCCAGCCGAGTCAGCGGGGCCTCCTACAATGAGCAGTTCTTC. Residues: CASRVSGASYNEQFF.

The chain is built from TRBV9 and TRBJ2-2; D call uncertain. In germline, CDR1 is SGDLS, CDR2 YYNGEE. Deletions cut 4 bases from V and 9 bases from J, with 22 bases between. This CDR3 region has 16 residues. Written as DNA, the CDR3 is TGTGCCAGCAGCCCCCCACATGGTGCATTCCCGAGGGAGCTGTTTTTT. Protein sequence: CASSPPHGAFPRELFF.

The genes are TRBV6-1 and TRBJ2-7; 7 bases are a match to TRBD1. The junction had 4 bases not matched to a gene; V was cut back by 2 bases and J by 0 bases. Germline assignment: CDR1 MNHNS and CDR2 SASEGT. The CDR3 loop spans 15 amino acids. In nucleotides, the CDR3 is TGTGCCAGCAGTGAAACAAACAGGGGCTCCTACGAGCAGTACTTC. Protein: CASSETNRGSYEQYF.

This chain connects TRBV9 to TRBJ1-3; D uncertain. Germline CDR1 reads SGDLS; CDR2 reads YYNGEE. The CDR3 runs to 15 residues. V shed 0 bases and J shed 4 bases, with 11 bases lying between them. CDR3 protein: CASSVDPGNGNTIYF. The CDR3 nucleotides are TGTGCCAGCAGCGTAGATCCGGGGAACGGAAACACCATATATTTT.

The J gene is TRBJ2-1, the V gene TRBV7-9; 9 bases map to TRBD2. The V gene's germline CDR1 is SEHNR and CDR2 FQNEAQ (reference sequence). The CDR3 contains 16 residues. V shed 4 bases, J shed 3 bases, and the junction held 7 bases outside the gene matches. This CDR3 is CASSWGGTSSYNEQFF. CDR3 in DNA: TGTGCCAGCAGCTGGGGTGGGACTAGCAGCTACAATGAGCAGTTCTTC.

The CDR3 is CASSLAHKGARTDTQYF. The CDR3 DNA sequence: TGTGCCAGCAGCTTAGCGCATAAGGGGGCCAGGACAGATACGCAGTATTTT. This sequence joins TRBV7-2 and TRBJ2-3; 7 nucleotides align to TRBD1. The CDR3 runs 17 residues. The ends lost 0 bases at V and 3 bases at J; junction bases unmatched: 9. CDR1 SGHTA and CDR2 FQGNSA come from the germline V gene.

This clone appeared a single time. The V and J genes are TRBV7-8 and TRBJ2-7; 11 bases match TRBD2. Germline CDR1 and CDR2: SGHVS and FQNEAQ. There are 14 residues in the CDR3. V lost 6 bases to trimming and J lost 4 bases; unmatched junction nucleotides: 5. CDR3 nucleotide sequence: TGTGCCAGCAGTCTAGCGGGGGGAGTGTACGAGCAGTACTTC. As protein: CASSLAGGVYEQYF. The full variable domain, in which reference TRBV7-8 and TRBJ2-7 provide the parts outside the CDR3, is GAGVSQSPRYKVAKRGQDVALRCDPISGHVSLFWYQQALGQGPEFLTYFQNEAQLDKSGLPSDRFFAERPEGSVSTLKIQRTQQEDSAVYLCASSLAGGVYEQYFGPGTRLTVT.

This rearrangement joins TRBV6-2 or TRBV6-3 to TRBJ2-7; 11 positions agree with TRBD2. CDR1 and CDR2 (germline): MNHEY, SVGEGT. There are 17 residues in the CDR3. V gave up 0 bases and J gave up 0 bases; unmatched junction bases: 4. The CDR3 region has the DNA TGTGCCAGCAGTTACTCGTCTAGCGGGGGGAGCTCCTACGAGCAGTACTTC. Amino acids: CASSYSSSGGSSYEQYF.

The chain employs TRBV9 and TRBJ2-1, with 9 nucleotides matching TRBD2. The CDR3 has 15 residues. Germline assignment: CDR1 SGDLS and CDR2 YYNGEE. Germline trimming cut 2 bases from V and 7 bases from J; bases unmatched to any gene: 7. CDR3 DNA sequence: TGTGCCAGCAGCGTTGGCGGGGGGGCCGGGAATGAGCAGTTCTTC. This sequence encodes CASSVGGGAGNEQFF.

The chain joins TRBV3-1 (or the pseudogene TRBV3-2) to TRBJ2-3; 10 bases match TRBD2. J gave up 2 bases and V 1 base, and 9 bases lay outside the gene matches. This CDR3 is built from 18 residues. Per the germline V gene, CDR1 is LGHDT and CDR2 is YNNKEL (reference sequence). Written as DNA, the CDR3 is TGTGCCAGCAGCCAAGTTCTAGCGGGGGCCGGCCTCACAGATACGCAGTATTTT. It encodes CASSQVLAGAGLTDTQYF.

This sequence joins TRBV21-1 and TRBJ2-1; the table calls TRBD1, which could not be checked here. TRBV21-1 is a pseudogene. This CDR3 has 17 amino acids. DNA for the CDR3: TGTGCCAGCAGCAAAGGGGGACAGGGTTTCTCCTACAATGAGCAGTTCTTC. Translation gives CASSKGGQGFSYNEQFF.

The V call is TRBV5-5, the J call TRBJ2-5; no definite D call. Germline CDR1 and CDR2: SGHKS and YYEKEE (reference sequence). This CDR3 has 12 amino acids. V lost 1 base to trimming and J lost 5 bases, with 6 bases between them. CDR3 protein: CASSLWAETQYF. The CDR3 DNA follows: TGTGCCAGCAGCTTGTGGGCCGAGACCCAGTACTTC. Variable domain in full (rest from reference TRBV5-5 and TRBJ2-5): DAGVTQSPTHLIKTRGQQVTLRCSPISGHKSVSWYQQVLGQGPQFIFQYYEKEERGRGNFPDRFSARQFPNYSSELNVNALLLGDSALYLCASSLWAETQYFGPGTRLLVL.

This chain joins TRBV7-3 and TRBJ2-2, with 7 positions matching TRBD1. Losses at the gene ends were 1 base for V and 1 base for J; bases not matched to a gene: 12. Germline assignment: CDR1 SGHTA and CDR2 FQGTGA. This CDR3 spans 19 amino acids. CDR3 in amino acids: CASSLISGRRQGNTGELFF. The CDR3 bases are TGTGCCAGCAGCTTAATCAGCGGTAGGCGACAGGGGAACACCGGGGAGCTGTTTTTT.

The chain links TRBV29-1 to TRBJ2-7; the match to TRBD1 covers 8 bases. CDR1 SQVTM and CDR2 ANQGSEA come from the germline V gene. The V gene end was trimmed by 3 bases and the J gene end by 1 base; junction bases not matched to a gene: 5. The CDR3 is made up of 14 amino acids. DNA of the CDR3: TGCAGCGTTGAGAGAGGGACAGGTTCCTACGAGCAGTACTTC. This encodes CSVERGTGSYEQYF.

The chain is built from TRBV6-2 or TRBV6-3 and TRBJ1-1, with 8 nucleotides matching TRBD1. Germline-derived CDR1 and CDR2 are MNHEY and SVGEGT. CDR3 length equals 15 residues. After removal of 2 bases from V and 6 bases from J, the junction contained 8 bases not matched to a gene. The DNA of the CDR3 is TGTGCCAGCAGTTACGAATTTGGACAGGGCCCTGAAGCTTTCTTT. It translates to CASSYEFGQGPEAFF.

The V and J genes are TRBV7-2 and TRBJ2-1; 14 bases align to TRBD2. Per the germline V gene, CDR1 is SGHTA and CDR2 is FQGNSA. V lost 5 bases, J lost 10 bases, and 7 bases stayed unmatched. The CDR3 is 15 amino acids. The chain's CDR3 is CASSLGLAGAAEQFF. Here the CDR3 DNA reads TGTGCCAGCAGCCTGGGACTAGCGGGGGCCGCGGAGCAGTTCTTC.